This T cell receptor (beta chain) was obtained from a study of spatial heterogeneity in lung cancer. About the research overall: The cohort: around 77 early-stage, untreated non-small cell lung cancer patients. Available PBMC from follow-up, collected a median of around two years after resection, underwent sequencing.

MiXCR was run by TCRdb on the 5' RACE reads, yielding one entry per CDR3 protein. Of approximately 1,200 distinct CDR3 sequences listed, 25% to 35% were seen once; the top ten hold 30%. J gave up 7 bases and V 3 bases, and 2 bases lay outside the gene matches. The CDR3 has 14 amino acids. Looked up from germline, CDR1 is MNHEY and CDR2 is SMNVEV (reference sequence). Time point reported: blood at routine non-recurrence follow-up after resection. The sequence derives from a male donor with early-stage non-small cell lung cancer. The input for sequencing was PBMCs, taken at follow-up. The chain recombines TRBV27 with TRBJ2-4; 11 nucleotides agree with TRBD2. CDR3 sequence (DNA): TGTGCCAGCAGTTTCGCTAGCGGGAGGAACATTCAGTACTTC. Encoded protein: CASSFASGRNIQYF.